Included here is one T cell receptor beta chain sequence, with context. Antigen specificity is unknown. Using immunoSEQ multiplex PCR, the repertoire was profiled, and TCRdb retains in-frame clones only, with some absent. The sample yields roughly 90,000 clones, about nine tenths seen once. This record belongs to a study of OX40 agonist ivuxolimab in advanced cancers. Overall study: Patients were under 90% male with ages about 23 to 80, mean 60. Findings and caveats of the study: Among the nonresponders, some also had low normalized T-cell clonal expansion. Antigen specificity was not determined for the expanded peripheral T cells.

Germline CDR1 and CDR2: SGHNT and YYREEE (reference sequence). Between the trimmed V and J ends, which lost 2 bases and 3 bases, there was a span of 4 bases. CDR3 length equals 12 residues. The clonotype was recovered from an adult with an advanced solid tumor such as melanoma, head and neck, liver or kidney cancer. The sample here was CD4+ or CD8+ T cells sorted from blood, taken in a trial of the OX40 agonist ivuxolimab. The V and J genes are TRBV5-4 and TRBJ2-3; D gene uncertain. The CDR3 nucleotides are TGTGCCAGCAGCTTTAGTACAGATACGCAGTATTTT. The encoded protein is CASSFSTDTQYF.